This TCR beta chain comes out of a study of a mutant IDH1 vaccine in newly diagnosed glioma. Overall study context: Across weeks 1, 3, 5, 7, 11, 15, 19 and 23, patients received a vaccination each time, eight in all. Study conclusions and caveats: In around 93% of patients, immune responses induced by the vaccine occurred.

Specified time point: week 23, last vaccination. The investigators gave 300 ug of mutant IDH1 20-mer peptide in each vaccine dose, together with topical imiquimod. With regard to this clone: What it recognizes is unknown.

Trimming pared 4 bases from V and 6 bases from J, leaving 9 bases between. The length of the CDR3 is 12 residues. The germline gives CDR1 SGHRS, CDR2 YFSETQ. The assay was immunoSEQ multiplex PCR, and TCRdb's table has in-frame clones only and misses some. The sample includes about 60,000 clones, over 75% of them seen just once. The V and J genes are TRBV5-1 and TRBJ2-3; D is unresolved. The source material was PBMCs, sampled from a glioma patient whose treatment included an IDH1 peptide vaccine. The source is a man aged 18-30 years with glioma. In DNA form, the CDR3 reads TGCGCCAGCAGCACACCCGGGGATACGCAGTATTTT. Its protein is CASSTPGDTQYF.